The T cell receptor beta chain under discussion was sequenced for a study of blood T cell repertoires in COVID-19. The length of the CDR3 is 13 residues. V shed 3 bases and J shed 1 base, with 6 bases lying between them. The V gene's germline CDR1 is LNHDA and CDR2 SQIVND (reference sequence). The study recruited people aged roughly 18 to 95 years across 20 to 30 US areas. Original handling: Nucleated cell counts were estimated from reference gene primer amplification. Assay: immunoSEQ multiplex PCR; the TCRdb copy retains only in-frame clones and omits some. Clone size and V and J calls were adopted from that table, with D and trimming inferred from the DNA. The sample includes more than 350,000 clones, about 88% of them seen just once.

J is TRBJ1-1 and V is TRBV19; no clear D gene. The sequence was obtained from a woman aged 18 to 35 who had been exposed to COVID-19. The source material was PBMCs or T cells enriched from blood (not recorded which). Written as DNA, the CDR3 is TGTGCCAGTAGTATCAGTCCGAACACTGAAGCTTTCTTT. Its protein is CASSISPNTEAFF.